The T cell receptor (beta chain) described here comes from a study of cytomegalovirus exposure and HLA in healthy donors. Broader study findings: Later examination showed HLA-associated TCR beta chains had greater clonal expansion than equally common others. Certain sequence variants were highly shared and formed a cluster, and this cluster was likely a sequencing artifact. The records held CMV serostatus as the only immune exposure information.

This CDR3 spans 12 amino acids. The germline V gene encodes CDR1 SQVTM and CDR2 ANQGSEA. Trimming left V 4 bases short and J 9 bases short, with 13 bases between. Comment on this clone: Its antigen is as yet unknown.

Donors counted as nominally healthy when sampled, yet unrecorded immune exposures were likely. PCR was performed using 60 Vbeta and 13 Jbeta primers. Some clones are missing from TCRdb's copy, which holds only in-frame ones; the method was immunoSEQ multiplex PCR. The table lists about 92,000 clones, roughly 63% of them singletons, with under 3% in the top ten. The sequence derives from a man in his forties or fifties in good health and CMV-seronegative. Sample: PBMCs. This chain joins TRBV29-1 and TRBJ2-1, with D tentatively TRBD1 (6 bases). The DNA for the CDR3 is TGCAGCGTTGGATACAGGGCTGGTGAGCAGTTCTTC. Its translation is CSVGYRAGEQFF.